The rows below give T cell receptor beta chains drawn from one sample of a study of regulatory T cells in long-lasting Graves disease. TCRdb re-called the multiplex PCR reads with MiXCR, one entry per CDR3 protein. In the table there are hundreds of thousands of distinct CDR3 sequences, around 32% of which are singletons. The specimen comprised peripheral blood mononuclear cells (PBMCs), sampled when the disease was refractory, from a patient treated with antithyroid drugs. These receptors were taken from a female donor with Graves disease. Both conserved end residues are part of each CDR3. Fields, in order: V gene, clone size, D gene, J gene, CDR3 protein, CDR3 DNA. D genes are given only for firm matches. Size is stated for part of the rows, as once, few or many counts, or as a class when the clone is expanded.

TRBV27	many	.	TRBJ1-5	CASSPTPFGDQPQHF	TGTGCCAGCAGTCCCACTCCGTTTGGGGATCAGCCCCAGCATTTT
TRBV6-2/TRBV6-3	few	.	TRBJ1-4	CASSYGEKLFF	TGTGCCAGCAGTTACGGTGAAAAACTGTTTTTT
TRBV4-1	.	TRBD1	TRBJ1-2	CASSQDLTGGSGGYTF	TGCGCCAGCAGCCAAGACCTAACAGGGGGATCGGGTGGCTACACCTTC
TRBV5-4	.	.	TRBJ2-7	CASSPGQGGIYEQYF	TGTGCCAGCAGCCCGGGGCAGGGAGGTATTTACGAGCAGTACTTC
TRBV11-2	.	TRBD2	TRBJ2-2	CASSSVKGRDTGELFF	TGTGCCAGCAGCTCCGTGAAGGGGAGGGACACCGGGGAGCTGTTTTTT
TRBV28	many	.	TRBJ1-2	CASSSSGGGYTF	TGTGCCAGCAGTTCTTCTGGCGGGGGCTACACCTTC
TRBV29-1	few	TRBD1	TRBJ1-1	CSVLTGVNTEAFF	TGCAGCGTTCTGACAGGGGTCAACACTGAAGCTTTCTTT
TRBV19	.	.	TRBJ1-1	CASSVDSRLNTEAFF	TGTGCCAGTAGTGTTGACAGTCGCTTGAACACTGAAGCTTTCTTT
TRBV20-1	few	.	TRBJ2-5	CSATGPLIQETQYF	TGCAGTGCTACGGGACCACTCATCCAAGAGACCCAGTACTTC
TRBV2	many	.	TRBJ1-2	CASSERDGYTF	TGTGCCAGCTCTGAGCGGGATGGCTACACCTTC
TRBV12-3/TRBV12-4	few	TRBD1	TRBJ2-2	CASSYGTVNTGELFF	TGTGCCAGCAGCTACGGGACAGTAAACACCGGGGAGCTGTTTTTT
TRBV2	.	TRBD2	TRBJ2-1	CASTARLAGDNEQFF	TGTGCCAGCACCGCTCGACTAGCGGGGGACAATGAGCAGTTCTTC
TRBV5-1	few	.	TRBJ1-3	CASSFTGSGNTIYF	TGCGCCAGCAGCTTTACAGGGTCTGGAAACACCATATATTTT
TRBV11-2	.	.	TRBJ2-3	CASSLEKRSTDTQYF	TGTGCCAGCAGCTTAGAAAAGCGGAGCACAGATACGCAGTATTTT
TRBV7-9	.	.	TRBJ2-1	CASTACLEHTLYNEQFF	TGTGCCAGCACCGCATGCCTGGAACATACCCTCTACAATGAGCAGTTCTTC
TRBV27	few	TRBD1	TRBJ1-1	CASSLSGTGNYEAFF	TGTGCCAGCAGTTTATCTGGGACAGGGAACTATGAAGCTTTCTTT
TRBV11-2	.	TRBD1	TRBJ2-1	CASSLEGRRGPPLNEQFF	TGTGCCAGCAGCTTAGAAGGTCGCAGGGGGCCTCCCCTCAATGAGCAGTTCTTC
TRBV29-1	.	.	TRBJ1-4	CSAHLVGKEKLFF	TGCAGCGCCCACTTAGTCGGCAAAGAAAAACTGTTTTTT
TRBV20-1	.	.	TRBJ1-2	CSARDFRGPNYGYTF	TGCAGTGCTAGAGATTTTCGGGGTCCTAACTATGGCTACACCTTC
TRBV5-1	.	TRBD1	TRBJ2-7	CASTPPGQYYEQYF	TGCGCCAGCACTCCCCCGGGACAGTACTACGAGCAGTACTTC
TRBV10-3	few	.	TRBJ1-5	CAISEGASQPQHF	TGTGCCATCAGTGAGGGGGCAAGTCAGCCCCAGCATTTT
TRBV30	many	.	TRBJ2-7	CAWSRGTYEQYF	TGTGCCTGGAGTAGGGGGACCTACGAGCAGTACTTC
TRBV6-4	.	.	TRBJ2-2	CASSGTAGTGELFF	TGTGCCAGCAGTGGGACAGCGGGCACCGGGGAGCTGTTTTTT
TRBV12-3/TRBV12-4	.	.	TRBJ2-7	CASSPKYEQYF	TGTGCCAGCAGTCCTAAATACGAGCAGTACTTC
TRBV15	once	.	TRBJ1-4	CATRLRGEKLFF	TGTGCCACCAGGCTAAGGGGTGAAAAACTGTTTTTT
TRBV6-1	few	.	TRBJ1-1	CASSRNDEAFF	TGTGCCAGCAGTAGGAATGATGAAGCTTTCTTT
TRBV10-3	.	TRBD1	TRBJ1-1	CAIGDDRDQRAFF	TGTGCCATCGGGGACGACAGGGATCAGAGGGCTTTCTTT
TRBV11-2	few	TRBD1	TRBJ1-5	CASSFDRANQPQHF	TGTGCCAGCAGCTTTGACAGGGCCAATCAGCCCCAGCATTTT